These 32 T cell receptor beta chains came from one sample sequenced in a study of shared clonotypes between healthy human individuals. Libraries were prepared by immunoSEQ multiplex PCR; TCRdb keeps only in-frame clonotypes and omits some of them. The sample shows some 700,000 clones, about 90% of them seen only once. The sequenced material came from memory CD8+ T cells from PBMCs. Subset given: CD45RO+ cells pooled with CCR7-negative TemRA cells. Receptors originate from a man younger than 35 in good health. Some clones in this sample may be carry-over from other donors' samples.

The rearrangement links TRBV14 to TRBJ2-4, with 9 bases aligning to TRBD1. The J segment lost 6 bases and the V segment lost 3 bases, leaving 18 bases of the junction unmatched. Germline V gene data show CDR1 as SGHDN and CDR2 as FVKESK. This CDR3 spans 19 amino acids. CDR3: CASSQVRGWDRAKGNIQYF. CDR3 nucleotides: TGTGCCAGCAGCCAGGTCAGGGGATGGGACAGGGCGAAGGGAAACATTCAGTACTTC.

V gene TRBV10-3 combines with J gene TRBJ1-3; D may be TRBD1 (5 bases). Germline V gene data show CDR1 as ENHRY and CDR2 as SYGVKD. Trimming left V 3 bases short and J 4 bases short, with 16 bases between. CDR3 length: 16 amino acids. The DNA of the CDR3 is TGTGCCATCAGTGAAATTGGACGGGGGTCGGGAAACACCATATATTTT. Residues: CAISEIGRGSGNTIYF.

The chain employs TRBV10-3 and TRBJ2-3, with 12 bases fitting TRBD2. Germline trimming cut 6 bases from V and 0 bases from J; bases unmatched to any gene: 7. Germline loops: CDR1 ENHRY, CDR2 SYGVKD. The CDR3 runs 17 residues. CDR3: CAIRDRLAGDSTDTQYF. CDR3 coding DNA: TGTGCCATCAGAGATAGACTAGCGGGAGATAGCACAGATACGCAGTATTTT.

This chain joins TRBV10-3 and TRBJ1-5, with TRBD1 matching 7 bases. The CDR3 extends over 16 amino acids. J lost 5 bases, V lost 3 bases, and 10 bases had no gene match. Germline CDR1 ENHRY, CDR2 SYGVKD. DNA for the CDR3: TGTGCCATCAGTGACGTGGCAGGGGGTAGTGATCAGCCCCAGCATTTT. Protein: CAISDVAGGSDQPQHF.

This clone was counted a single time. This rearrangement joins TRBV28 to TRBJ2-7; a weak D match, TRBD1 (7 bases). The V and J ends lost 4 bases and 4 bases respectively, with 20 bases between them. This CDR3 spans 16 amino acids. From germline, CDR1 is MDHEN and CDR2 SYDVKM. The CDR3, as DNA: TGTGCCAGCAGTTATAGGGGGCGCGGGGTTTCTTACGAGCAGTACTTC. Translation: CASSYRGRGVSYEQYF.

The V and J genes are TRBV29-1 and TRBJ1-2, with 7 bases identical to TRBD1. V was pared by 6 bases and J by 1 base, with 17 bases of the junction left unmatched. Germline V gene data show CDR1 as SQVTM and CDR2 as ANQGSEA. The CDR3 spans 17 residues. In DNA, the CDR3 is TGCAGCGTACGGGGGGGACAGCCGACTGGAGGTAACTATGGCTACACCTTC. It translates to CSVRGGQPTGGNYGYTF.

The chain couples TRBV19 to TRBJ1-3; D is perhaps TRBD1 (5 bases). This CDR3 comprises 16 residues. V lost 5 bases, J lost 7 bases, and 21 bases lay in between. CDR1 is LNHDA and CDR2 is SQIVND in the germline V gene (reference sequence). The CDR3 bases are TGTGCCAGTAGTGGGGGAAATGGACTTACGGCCAACACCATATATTTT. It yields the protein CASSGGNGLTANTIYF.

CDR3 region: CASSGGTRLAYEQYF. The DNA of the CDR3 is TGTGCCAGCAGCGGCGGGACTCGCCTGGCCTACGAGCAGTACTTC. The chain links TRBV9 to TRBJ2-7; D may be TRBD2 (6 bases). This CDR3 region has 15 residues. V was shortened by 3 bases and J by 2 bases, with 15 bases between the two germline ends. Germline V gene sequence: CDR1 SGDLS, CDR2 YYNGEE.

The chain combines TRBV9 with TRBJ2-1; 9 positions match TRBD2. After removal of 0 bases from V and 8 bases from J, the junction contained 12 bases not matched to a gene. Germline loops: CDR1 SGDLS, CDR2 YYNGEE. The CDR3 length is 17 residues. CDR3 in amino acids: CASSVDGGRARGHEQFF. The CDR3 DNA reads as TGTGCCAGCAGCGTAGATGGCGGGAGGGCCCGAGGCCATGAGCAGTTCTTC.

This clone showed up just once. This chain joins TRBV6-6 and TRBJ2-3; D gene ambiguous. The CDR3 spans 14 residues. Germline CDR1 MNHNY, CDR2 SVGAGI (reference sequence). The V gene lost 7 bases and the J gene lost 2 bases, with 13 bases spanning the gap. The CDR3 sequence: CASTRRLNTDTQYF. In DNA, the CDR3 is TGTGCCAGCACCCGACGCCTCAACACAGATACGCAGTATTTT.

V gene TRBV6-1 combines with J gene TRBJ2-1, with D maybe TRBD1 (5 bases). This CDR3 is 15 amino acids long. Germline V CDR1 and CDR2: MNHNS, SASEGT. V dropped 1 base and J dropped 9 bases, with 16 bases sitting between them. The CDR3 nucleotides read TGTGCCAGCAGTGAAGTGGACATATCCGGCGGTGAGCAGTTCTTC. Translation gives CASSEVDISGGEQFF.

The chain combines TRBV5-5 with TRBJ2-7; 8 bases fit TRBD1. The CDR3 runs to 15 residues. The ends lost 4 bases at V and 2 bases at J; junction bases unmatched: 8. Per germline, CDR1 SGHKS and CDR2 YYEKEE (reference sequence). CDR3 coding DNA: TGTGCCAGCAGCCCGGACAGGGTAGTTACCTACGAGCAGTACTTC. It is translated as CASSPDRVVTYEQYF.

The DNA for the CDR3 is TGTGCCAGCAGTTATCGGACGGGGTTCTACGAGCAGTACTTC. It yields the protein CASSYRTGFYEQYF. The chain joins TRBV6-5 to TRBJ2-7, with D possibly TRBD2 on 5 matching bases. CDR3 length: 14 residues. V lost 3 bases and J lost 3, with 12 bases in between. Germline CDR1 and CDR2: MNHEY and SVGAGI.

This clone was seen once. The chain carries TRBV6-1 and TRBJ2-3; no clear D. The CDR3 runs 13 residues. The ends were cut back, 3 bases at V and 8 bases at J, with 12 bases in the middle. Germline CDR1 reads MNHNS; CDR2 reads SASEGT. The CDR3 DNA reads TGTGCCAGCAGTGAGCTCGGGCCCGGTACGCAGTATTTT. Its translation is CASSELGPGTQYF.

CDR3 DNA sequence: TGTGCCAGCAGCTTTAATTCGGGGTGGTCAGATACGCAGTATTTT. Residues: CASSFNSGWSDTQYF. V is TRBV5-5 and J is TRBJ2-3; the D gene is possibly TRBD2 (5 bases). The CDR3 length is 15 residues. Germline-derived CDR1 and CDR2 are SGHKS and YYEKEE (reference sequence). V gave up 2 bases and J gave up 4 bases, with 14 bases separating them.

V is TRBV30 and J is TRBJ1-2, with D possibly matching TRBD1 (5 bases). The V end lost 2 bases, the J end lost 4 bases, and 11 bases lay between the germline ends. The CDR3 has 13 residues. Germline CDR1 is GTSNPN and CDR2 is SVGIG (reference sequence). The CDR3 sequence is CAWSLKTVYGYTF. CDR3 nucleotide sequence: TGTGCCTGGAGTCTCAAGACAGTCTATGGCTACACCTTC. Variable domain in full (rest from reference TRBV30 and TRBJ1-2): SQTIHQWPATLVQPVGSPLSLECTVEGTSNPNLYWYRQAAGRGLQLLFYSVGIGQISSEVPQNLSASRPQDRQFILSSKKLLLSDSGFYLCAWSLKTVYGYTFGSGTRLTVV.

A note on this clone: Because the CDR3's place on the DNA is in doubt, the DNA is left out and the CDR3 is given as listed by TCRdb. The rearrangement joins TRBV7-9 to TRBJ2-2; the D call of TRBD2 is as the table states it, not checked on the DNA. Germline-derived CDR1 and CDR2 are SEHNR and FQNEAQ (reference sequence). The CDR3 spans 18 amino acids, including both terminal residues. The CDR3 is CASSLSTSGSFGAGELFF.

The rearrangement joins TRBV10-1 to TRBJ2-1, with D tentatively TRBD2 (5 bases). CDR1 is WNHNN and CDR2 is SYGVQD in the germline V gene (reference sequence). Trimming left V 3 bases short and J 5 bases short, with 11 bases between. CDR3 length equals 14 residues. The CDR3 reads CASSDGSLHNEQFF. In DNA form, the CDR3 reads TGCGCCAGCAGTGATGGGAGTCTCCACAATGAGCAGTTCTTC.

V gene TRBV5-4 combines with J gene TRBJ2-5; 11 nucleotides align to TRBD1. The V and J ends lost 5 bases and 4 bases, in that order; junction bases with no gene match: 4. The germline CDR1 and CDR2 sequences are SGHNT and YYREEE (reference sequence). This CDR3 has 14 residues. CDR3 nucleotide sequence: TGTGCCAGCAGGGACAGGGGGCTTGGAGAGACCCAGTACTTC. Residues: CASRDRGLGETQYF.

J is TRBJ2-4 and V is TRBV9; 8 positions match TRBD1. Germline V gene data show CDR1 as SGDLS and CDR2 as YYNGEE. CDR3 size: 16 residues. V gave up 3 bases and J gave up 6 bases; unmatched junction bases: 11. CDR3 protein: CASSARTGRSRNIQYF. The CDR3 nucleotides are TGTGCCAGCAGCGCCAGGACAGGGAGATCGAGAAACATTCAGTACTTC.

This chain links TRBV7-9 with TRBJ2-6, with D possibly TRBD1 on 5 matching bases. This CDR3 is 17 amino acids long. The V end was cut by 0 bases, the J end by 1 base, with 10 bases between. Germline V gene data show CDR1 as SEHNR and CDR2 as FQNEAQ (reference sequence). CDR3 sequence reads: CASSLAGRASGANVLTF. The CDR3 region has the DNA TGTGCCAGCAGCTTAGCGGGCAGGGCATCTGGGGCCAACGTCCTGACTTTC.

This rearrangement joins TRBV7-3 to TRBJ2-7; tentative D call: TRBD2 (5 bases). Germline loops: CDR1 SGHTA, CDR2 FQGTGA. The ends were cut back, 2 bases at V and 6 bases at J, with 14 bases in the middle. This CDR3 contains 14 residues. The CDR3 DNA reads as TGTGCCAGCAGCTTATCCCCGGGGTCGGGCGAGCAGTACTTC. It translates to CASSLSPGSGEQYF.

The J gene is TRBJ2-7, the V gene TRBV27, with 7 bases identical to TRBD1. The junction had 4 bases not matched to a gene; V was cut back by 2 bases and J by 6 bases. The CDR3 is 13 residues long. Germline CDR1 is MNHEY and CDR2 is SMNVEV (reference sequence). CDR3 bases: TGTGCCAGCAGTTTAAGGGGGCGTCTCGAGCAGTACTTC. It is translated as CASSLRGRLEQYF.

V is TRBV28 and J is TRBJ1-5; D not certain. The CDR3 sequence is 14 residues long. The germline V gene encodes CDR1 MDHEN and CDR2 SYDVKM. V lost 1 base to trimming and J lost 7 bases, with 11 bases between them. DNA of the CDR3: TGTGCCAGCAGTTTATCCCAGCGTGGCCAGCCCCAGCATTTT. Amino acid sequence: CASSLSQRGQPQHF. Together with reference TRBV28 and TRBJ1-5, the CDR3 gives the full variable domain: DVKVTQSSRYLVKRTGEKVFLECVQDMDHENMFWYRQDPGLGLRLIYFSYDVKMKEKGDIPEGYSVSREKKERFSLILESASTNQTSMYLCASSLSQRGQPQHFGDGTRLSIL.

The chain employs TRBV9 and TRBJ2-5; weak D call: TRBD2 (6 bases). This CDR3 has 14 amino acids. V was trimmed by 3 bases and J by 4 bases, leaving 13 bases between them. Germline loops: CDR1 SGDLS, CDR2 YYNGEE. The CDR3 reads CASSGRGGRETQYF. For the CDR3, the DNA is TGTGCCAGCAGCGGAAGAGGAGGGCGAGAGACCCAGTACTTC.

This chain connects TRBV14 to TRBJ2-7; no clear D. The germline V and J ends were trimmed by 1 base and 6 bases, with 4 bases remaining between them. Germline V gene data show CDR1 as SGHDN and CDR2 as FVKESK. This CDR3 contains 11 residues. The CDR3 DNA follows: TGTGCCAGCAGCCAAGCCCGCGAGCAGTACTTC. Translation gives CASSQAREQYF.

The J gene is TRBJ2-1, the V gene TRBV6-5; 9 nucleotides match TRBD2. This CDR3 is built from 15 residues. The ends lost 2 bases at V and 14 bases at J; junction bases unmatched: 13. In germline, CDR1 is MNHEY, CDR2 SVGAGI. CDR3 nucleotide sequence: TGTGCCAGCAGTTACAGAGCCGGGACTAGCCTAAAGAAGTTCTTC. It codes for CASSYRAGTSLKKFF.

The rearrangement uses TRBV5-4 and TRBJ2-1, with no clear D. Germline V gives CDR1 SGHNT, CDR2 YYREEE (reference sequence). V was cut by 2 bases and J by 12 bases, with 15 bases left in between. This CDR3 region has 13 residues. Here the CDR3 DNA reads TGTGCCAGCAGCTTAGGTGTAATGACGGGGCAGTTCTTC. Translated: CASSLGVMTGQFF. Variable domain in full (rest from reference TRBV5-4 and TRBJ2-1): ETGVTQSPTHLIKTRGQQVTLRCSSQSGHNTVSWYQQALGQGPQFIFQYYREEENGRGNFPPRFSGLQFPNYSSELNVNALELDDSALYLCASSLGVMTGQFFGPGTRLTVL.

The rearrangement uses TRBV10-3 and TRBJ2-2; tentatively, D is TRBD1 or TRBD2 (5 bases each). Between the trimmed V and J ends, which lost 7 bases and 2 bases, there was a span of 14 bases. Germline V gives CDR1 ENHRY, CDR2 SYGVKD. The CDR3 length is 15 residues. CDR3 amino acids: CAITTGTANTGELFF. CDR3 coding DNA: TGTGCCATCACCACCGGGACCGCTAACACCGGGGAGCTGTTTTTT.

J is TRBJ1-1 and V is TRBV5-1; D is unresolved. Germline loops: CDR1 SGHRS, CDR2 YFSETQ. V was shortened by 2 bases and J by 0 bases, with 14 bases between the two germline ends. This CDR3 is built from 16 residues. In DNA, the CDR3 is TGCGCCAGCAGCTTTTCCGGACCGACGATGAACACTGAAGCTTTCTTT. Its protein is CASSFSGPTMNTEAFF.

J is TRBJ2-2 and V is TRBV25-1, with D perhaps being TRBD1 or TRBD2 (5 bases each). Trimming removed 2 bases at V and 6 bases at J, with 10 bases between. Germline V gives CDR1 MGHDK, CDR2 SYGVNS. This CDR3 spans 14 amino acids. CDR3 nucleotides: TGTGCCAGCAGTGAAAAGCTGGGGGCCGGGGAGCTGTTTTTT. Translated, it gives CASSEKLGAGELFF.

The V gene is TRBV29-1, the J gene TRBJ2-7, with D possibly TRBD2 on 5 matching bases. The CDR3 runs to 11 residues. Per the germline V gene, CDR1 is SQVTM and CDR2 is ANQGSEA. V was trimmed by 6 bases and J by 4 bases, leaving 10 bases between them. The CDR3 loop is CSVGLNYEQYF. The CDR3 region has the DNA TGCAGCGTCGGACTGAATTACGAGCAGTACTTC.